This entry concerns a single T cell receptor beta chain. Antigen unknown. Trimming shortened V by 1 base and J by 6 bases, and 10 bases separated the two germline ends. This CDR3 contains 14 residues. Germline CDR1 and CDR2: KGHDR and SFDVKD. The record originates from a study of T cell responses to AZD1222 COVID-19 vaccine. This table comes from immunoSEQ multiplex PCR, and its TCRdb copy is limited to in-frame clones, with some not included. The table has roughly 120,000 clones, around 90% seen once. Analysis merged second doses at about 4 or about 12 weeks. Overall study results and limits: Per reports, nearly half of all spike-specific TCRs target regions that are unmutated in variants. Spike-wide coverage was observed for vaccine-associated CD4 TCRs, with dominant responses at 160-218 and 743-854. It was only a handful of AZD1222 recipients who were seropositive at baseline.

This receptor was obtained from an adult who received the AZD1222 COVID-19 vaccine. Sequencing was performed on peripheral blood, taken 28 days after the second AZD1222 dose. This chain uses TRBV24-1 with TRBJ2-3; the D gene is possibly TRBD2 (5 bases). The CDR3 DNA sequence: TGTGCCACCAGTGATTTTGCGACGGGGGATACGCAGTATTTT. Translation gives CATSDFATGDTQYF.